Presented here are 25 T cell receptor beta chains from one specimen sequenced in a study of CD8 T cells in Susac syndrome. Random hexamers were used to reverse transcribe the RNA input (about 0.5 to 1 ug). Using its own MiXCR run on the immunoSEQ multiplex PCR reads, TCRdb lists one record per CDR3 protein. The sample consists of roughly 250,000 distinct CDR3 sequences, around 96% of them appearing once. The source material was CD4+ T cells from PBMCs. The receptors shown here come from a human donor with Susac syndrome.

This clonotype was observed once. The gene calls are TRBV30 and TRBJ2-1, with D possibly TRBD2 on 6 matching bases. This CDR3 comprises 13 residues. In germline, CDR1 is GTSNPN, CDR2 SVGIG (reference sequence). The CDR3 loop reads CAAQGLTYNEQFF. DNA of the CDR3: TGTGCGGCGCAGGGACTGACCTACAATGAGCAGTTCTTC.

The chain couples TRBV29-1 to TRBJ2-5; D ambiguous. The CDR3 sequence is 13 residues long. V lost 0 bases and J 4 bases, leaving 9 bases between the germline ends. Germline V gene data show CDR1 as SQVTM and CDR2 as ANQGSEA. CDR3 loop: CSVEELVGETQYF. The CDR3, as DNA: TGCAGCGTTGAAGAGCTAGTCGGAGAGACCCAGTACTTC. The full variable domain, its missing parts supplied by reference TRBV29-1 and TRBJ2-5, is SAVISQKPSRDICQRGTSLTIQCQVDSQVTMMFWYRQQPGQSLTLIATANQGSEATYESGFVIDKFPISRPNLTFSTLTVSNMSPEDSSIYLCSVEELVGETQYFGPGTRLLVL.

The CDR3 DNA is TGTGCCAGCAGTGGATTTGACGGGAGGGCCTACAATGAGCAGTTCTTC. Translating it yields CASSGFDGRAYNEQFF. The genes are TRBV2 and TRBJ2-1; 8 bases line up with TRBD2. The CDR3 is 16 amino acids. V gave up 4 bases and J gave up 2 bases; unmatched junction bases: 7. Per the germline V gene, CDR1 is SNHLY and CDR2 is FYNNEI. The whole variable domain, filled in from reference TRBV2 and TRBJ2-1, reads EPEVTQTPSHQVTQMGQEVILRCVPISNHLYFYWYRQILGQKVEFLVSFYNNEISEKSEIFDDQFSVERPDGSNFTLKIRSTKLEDSAMYFCASSGFDGRAYNEQFFGPGTRLTVL.

This rearrangement joins TRBV3-1 to TRBJ1-2; D gene ambiguous. Germline V gene sequence: CDR1 LGHDT, CDR2 YNNKEL (reference sequence). The V end was cut by 1 base, the J end by 1 base, with 16 bases between. The CDR3 is made up of 17 amino acids. CDR3 loop: CASSQGFRAPDNYGYTF. CDR3 DNA sequence: TGTGCCAGCAGCCAAGGTTTCCGAGCGCCTGATAACTATGGCTACACCTTC.

The rearrangement links TRBV18 to TRBJ2-1, with 14 bases fitting TRBD2. The CDR3 sequence is 15 residues long. The germline gives CDR1 KGHSH, CDR2 LQKENI. V trimming: 3 bases; J trimming: 7 bases; junction bases outside the gene matches: 2. The CDR3 coding sequence is TGTGCCAGCTCACCCGGGACTAGCGGGAGTAATGAGCAGTTCTTC. As protein: CASSPGTSGSNEQFF.

V usage is TRBV3-1 and J usage is TRBJ2-7, with 7 bases matching TRBD1. The germline CDR1 and CDR2 sequences are LGHDT and YNNKEL (reference sequence). Trimming removed 4 bases from V and 4 bases from J; junction bases left unmatched: 16. The CDR3 sequence is 17 residues long. The CDR3 sequence is CASSPFSNRGSIYEQYF. The CDR3 bases are TGTGCCAGCAGCCCGTTCTCAAACAGGGGTTCTATTTACGAGCAGTACTTC.

This rearrangement joins TRBV29-1 to TRBJ1-5, with D unclear. Germline V gives CDR1 SQVTM, CDR2 ANQGSEA. With 8 bases removed from V and 4 bases from J, the gap between germline ends came to 15 bases. This CDR3 region has 13 residues. As DNA, the CDR3 is TGCAGCACCTATGGACCTTCGAATCAGCCCCAGCATTTT. Translated, it gives CSTYGPSNQPQHF.

The V and J genes are TRBV25-1 and TRBJ2-4; 7 bases line up with TRBD1. This CDR3 spans 19 amino acids. Trimming cost V 3 bases and J 1 base; bases outside gene matches: 15. Germline CDR1 is MGHDK and CDR2 is SYGVNS. CDR3 in amino acids: CASSDELRTGPMAKNIQYF. The CDR3 coding sequence is TGTGCCAGCAGTGATGAGTTGAGGACAGGCCCGATGGCCAAAAACATTCAGTACTTC.

This chain uses TRBV29-1 with TRBJ2-4; TRBD2 might be the D (5 bases). Trimming removed 7 bases from V and 1 base from J, with 14 bases in between. CDR1 and CDR2 (germline): SQVTM, ANQGSEA. This CDR3 contains 14 residues. Here the CDR3 reads CSALTSWAKNIQYF. The CDR3 coding sequence is TGCAGCGCTCTTACTAGTTGGGCCAAAAACATTCAGTACTTC.

The chain is built from TRBV29-1 and TRBJ1-3; TRBD1 aligns across 9 bases. The CDR3 totals 13 residues. The germline V gene encodes CDR1 SQVTM and CDR2 ANQGSEA. Trimming took 7 bases from V and 2 from J; bases not matched to a gene: 3. CDR3 loop: CSGRTGAGNTIYF. Written as DNA, the CDR3 is TGCAGCGGACGGACAGGGGCTGGAAACACCATATATTTT.

This clonotype showed up just once. V gene TRBV11-2 combines with J gene TRBJ1-4, with a weak D call TRBD1 (5 bases). Germline V gene data show CDR1 as SGHAT and CDR2 as FQNNGV. The CDR3 extends over 14 amino acids. V dropped 6 bases and J dropped 5 bases, with 13 bases sitting between them. The CDR3 spells CASSMGRSNEKLFF. Here the CDR3 DNA reads TGTGCCAGCAGTATGGGACGGAGCAATGAAAAACTGTTTTTT.

V gene TRBV3-1 combines with J gene TRBJ2-1, with D tentatively TRBD1 (5 bases). The CDR3 runs 11 residues. The germline gives CDR1 LGHDT, CDR2 YNNKEL (reference sequence). Trimming took 5 bases from V and 10 from J, leaving 9 bases between them. In DNA form, the CDR3 reads TGTGCCAGCAGCTATAAGGGGGAGCAGTTCTTC. Amino acid sequence: CASSYKGEQFF.

This clonotype appeared a single time. The J gene is TRBJ1-5, the V gene TRBV19; TRBD1 matches at 7 bases. With 7 bases clipped from V and 6 bases from J, the junction kept 3 bases outside the gene matches. Germline CDR1 and CDR2: LNHDA and SQIVND (reference sequence). There are 12 residues in the CDR3. CDR3 protein: CASKTGFQPQHF. In DNA, the CDR3 is TGTGCCAGTAAGACAGGGTTTCAGCCCCAGCATTTT. The variable domain in full, completed from reference TRBV19 and TRBJ1-5, reads DGGITQSPKYLFRKEGQNVTLSCEQNLNHDAMYWYRQDPGQGLRLIYYSQIVNDFQKGDIAEGYSVSREKKESFPLTVTSAQKNPTAFYLCASKTGFQPQHFGDGTRLSIL.

The chain recombines TRBV29-1 with TRBJ1-2, with TRBD1 matching 8 bases. The V segment lost 7 bases and the J segment 5 bases; nucleotides outside the gene matches: 3. Germline CDR1 reads SQVTM; CDR2 reads ANQGSEA. CDR3 length: 11 amino acids. CDR3 sequence (DNA): TGCAGCGCTCGGACAGGGTATGGCTACACCTTC. Its protein is CSARTGYGYTF.

The chain carries TRBV14 and TRBJ1-3, with 8 positions matching TRBD1. The ends lost 4 bases at V and 3 bases at J; junction bases unmatched: 5. The germline CDR1 and CDR2 sequences are SGHDN and FVKESK. This CDR3 region has 15 residues. The CDR3 reads CASSRDRGYGNTIYF. CDR3 DNA: TGTGCCAGCAGCCGAGACAGGGGATATGGAAACACCATATATTTT.

The V gene is TRBV30, the J gene TRBJ2-7; D is ambiguous. Germline values: CDR1 GTSNPN, CDR2 SVGIG (reference sequence). V was shortened by 5 bases and J by 4 bases, with 12 bases between the two germline ends. The CDR3 has 12 residues. The CDR3 DNA is TGTGCCTGGGCGACAAACCTTTACGAGCAGTACTTC. This gives the protein CAWATNLYEQYF. The full variable domain, rest sourced from reference TRBV30 and TRBJ2-7, is SQTIHQWPATLVQPVGSPLSLECTVEGTSNPNLYWYRQAAGRGLQLLFYSVGIGQISSEVPQNLSASRPQDRQFILSSKKLLLSDSGFYLCAWATNLYEQYFGPGTRLTVT.

The V and J genes are TRBV5-1 and TRBJ2-5; D possibly matches TRBD1 or TRBD2 (5 bases each). Germline V gene lookup returns CDR1 SGHRS and CDR2 YFSETQ. The CDR3 has 14 amino acids. V lost 7 bases to trimming and J lost 3 bases, with 16 bases between them. CDR3 in amino acids: CASRQSGTEETQYF. DNA of the CDR3: TGCGCCAGCCGCCAAAGTGGGACGGAAGAGACCCAGTACTTC.

The chain links TRBV29-1 to TRBJ2-1; weak D call: TRBD1 (5 bases). CDR1 and CDR2 from the germline V gene are SQVTM and ANQGSEA. This CDR3 is built from 12 residues. V lost 2 bases and J 7 bases, leaving 9 bases between the germline ends. DNA for the CDR3: TGCAGCGTTGAAAAGACAGAGAATGAGCAGTTCTTC. It yields the protein CSVEKTENEQFF.

The chain combines TRBV13 with TRBJ2-3, with 11 bases aligning to TRBD2. Trimming cost V 5 bases and J 3 bases; bases outside gene matches: 7. CDR1 is PRHDT, CDR2 FYEKMQ, per germline (reference sequence). CDR3 length equals 16 residues. This CDR3 reads CASSPRLAGITDTQYF. CDR3 DNA: TGTGCCAGCAGCCCCCGACTAGCGGGAATTACAGATACGCAGTATTTT.

The chain combines TRBV20-1 with TRBJ2-1; the match to TRBD2 covers 14 bases. The trim removed 3 bases at V and 6 bases at J, leaving 7 bases unmatched. The CDR3 contains 16 residues. The germline CDR1 and CDR2 sequences are DFQATT and SNEGSKA (reference sequence). The DNA for the CDR3 is TGCAGTGCTAGCCCGGGACTAGCGGGAGCAAGCAATGAGCAGTTCTTC. It encodes CSASPGLAGASNEQFF.

The chain has TRBV24-1 and TRBJ2-1; TRBD1 is a possible D gene (6 bases). CDR1 is KGHDR, CDR2 SFDVKD, per germline. V lost 4 bases, J lost 2 bases, and 11 bases lay in between. This CDR3 has 15 residues. The CDR3 sequence: CATSEAGTTYNEQFF. The CDR3, as DNA: TGTGCCACCAGTGAGGCCGGGACAACCTACAATGAGCAGTTCTTC.

V gene TRBV29-1 combines with J gene TRBJ1-1; perhaps TRBD1 as D (6 bases). The CDR3 covers 13 residues. V was cut by 7 bases and J by 4 bases, with 16 bases left in between. The germline V gene encodes CDR1 SQVTM and CDR2 ANQGSEA. Written as DNA, the CDR3 is TGCAGCGGCGACCGGGGGGCGGTCACTGAAGCTTTCTTT. Translating it yields CSGDRGAVTEAFF.

Turning to this clonotype: At one boundary the junction diverges from the germline segment, which might be a read error. For the CDR3, the DNA is TGTGCTAGCAGCTTAGATAAAGGAGATACGCAGTATTTT. Translating it yields CASSLDKGDTQYF. This rearrangement joins TRBV7-7 to TRBJ2-3; D is undetermined. This CDR3 spans 13 amino acids. Per the germline V gene, CDR1 is SSHAT and CDR2 is FNYEAQ (reference sequence).

The chain has TRBV30 and TRBJ1-2; D is unclear. This CDR3 has 15 residues. The V end lost 2 bases, the J end lost 6 bases, and 19 bases lay between the germline ends. The germline CDR1 and CDR2 sequences are GTSNPN and SVGIG (reference sequence). In DNA form, the CDR3 reads TGTGCCTGGAGTCCTTCATATAGGAGCGCGGATGGCTACACCTTC. Its translation: CAWSPSYRSADGYTF.

The gene calls are TRBV2 and TRBJ2-1; TRBD1 matches at 7 bases. The CDR3 contains 13 residues. CDR1 is SNHLY, CDR2 FYNNEI, per germline. J gave up 2 bases and V 7 bases, and 2 bases lay outside the gene matches. CDR3 DNA sequence: TGTGCCAGCAAGGGGGCGGCCTACAATGAGCAGTTCTTC. Translated, it gives CASKGAAYNEQFF.